This T cell receptor (beta chain) stems from a study of shared clonotypes between healthy human individuals. About the study: Sampling drew on donors who were a couple of women and three men aged 18 to 49. The study, taken as a whole, reports: Few donors limited the genetic and exposure-history diversity represented. Generally, naive subsets came out with larger estimated richness than memory subsets. Apart from blood, nothing was sampled; tissue repertoires likely differ.

Naive-designated CD8 cells lacked CD45RO, were positively enriched for CCR7, and omitted terminally differentiated effector memory CD45RA+ cells. Deletions cut 2 bases from V and 2 bases from J, with 15 bases between. CDR1 and CDR2 from the germline V gene are SGHDT and YYEEEE. The CDR3 spans 16 residues. On this clone: The antigen is undetermined.

Data came from immunoSEQ multiplex PCR; TCRdb stores just in-frame clones and leaves some out. This repertoire shows roughly 2.1 million clones, about 92% found once; its top ten account for about 1.8%. This sequence was found in a man between 18 and 35 years old in good health. Some clones in this sample may be carry-over from other donors' samples. This chain connects TRBV5-6 to TRBJ2-3, with D possibly matching TRBD1 (5 bases). The sample consisted of naive CD8+ T cells from PBMCs. In DNA form, the CDR3 reads TGTGCCAGCAGCTTATTAGGGGCCCTCTTCACAGATACGCAGTATTTT. It yields the protein CASSLLGALFTDTQYF.